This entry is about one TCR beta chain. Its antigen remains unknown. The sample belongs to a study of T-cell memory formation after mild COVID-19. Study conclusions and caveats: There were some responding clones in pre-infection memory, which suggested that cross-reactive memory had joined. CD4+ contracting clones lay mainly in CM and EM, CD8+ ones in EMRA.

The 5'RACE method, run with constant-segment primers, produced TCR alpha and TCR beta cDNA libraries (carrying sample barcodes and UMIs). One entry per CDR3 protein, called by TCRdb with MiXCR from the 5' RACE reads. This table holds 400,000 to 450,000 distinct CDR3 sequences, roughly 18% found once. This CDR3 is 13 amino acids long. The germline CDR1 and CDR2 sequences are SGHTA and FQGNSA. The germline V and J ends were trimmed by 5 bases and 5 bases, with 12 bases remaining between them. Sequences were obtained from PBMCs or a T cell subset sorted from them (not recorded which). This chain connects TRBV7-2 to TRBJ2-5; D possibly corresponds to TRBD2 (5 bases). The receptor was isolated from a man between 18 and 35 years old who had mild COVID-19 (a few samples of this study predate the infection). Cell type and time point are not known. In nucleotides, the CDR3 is TGTGCCAGCAGCAACGGACTGAAGGAGACCCAGTACTTC. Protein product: CASSNGLKETQYF. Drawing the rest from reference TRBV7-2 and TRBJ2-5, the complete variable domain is GAGVSQSPSNKVTEKGKDVELRCDPISGHTALYWYRQSLGQGLEFLIYFQGNSAPDKSGLPSDRFSAERTGGSVSTLTIQRTQQEDSAVYLCASSNGLKETQYFGPGTRLLVL.